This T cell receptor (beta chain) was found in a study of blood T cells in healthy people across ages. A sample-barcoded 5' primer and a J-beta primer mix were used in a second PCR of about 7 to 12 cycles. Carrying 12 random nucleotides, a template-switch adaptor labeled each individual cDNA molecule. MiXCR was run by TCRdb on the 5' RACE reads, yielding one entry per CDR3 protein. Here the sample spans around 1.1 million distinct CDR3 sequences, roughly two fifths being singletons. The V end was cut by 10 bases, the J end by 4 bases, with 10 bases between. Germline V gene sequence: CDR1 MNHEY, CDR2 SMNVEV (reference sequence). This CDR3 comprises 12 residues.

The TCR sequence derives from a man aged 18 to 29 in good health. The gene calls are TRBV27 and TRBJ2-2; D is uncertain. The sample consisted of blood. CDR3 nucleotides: TGTGCCATCGGCAGTCTCACCGGGGAGCTGTTTTTT. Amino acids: CAIGSLTGELFF.